These 28 T cell receptor beta chains were sequenced from one sample in a study of Ad26.COV2.S vaccination and SARS-CoV-2 variants. Treatment indicated: about 20 received Ad26.COV2.S at low or high dose, single or two shots; about 5 received placebo; per-sample allocation not given. On day 63 after the first injection, vaccine and placebo recipients gave samples. The assay was immunoSEQ multiplex PCR, and TCRdb's table has in-frame clones only and misses some. This sample has 350,000 to 400,000 clones; around nine tenths occur once, and the top ten carry 3% to 3.5%. Material: peripheral blood, obtained in a trial of Ad26.COV2.S vaccine versus placebo. Receptor source: a person between 18 and 65 years old who received the Ad26.COV2.S COVID-19 vaccine or a placebo.

This clone occurred a few times. The V and J genes are TRBV30 and TRBJ2-7; tentative D call: TRBD1 (5 bases). CDR3 length: 14 amino acids. CDR1 is GTSNPN and CDR2 is SVGIG in the germline V gene (reference sequence). Trimming took off 1 base at V and 2 bases at J, with 12 bases between the two ends. CDR3 sequence: CAWSGRQFPYEQYF. CDR3 nucleotides: TGTGCCTGGAGTGGGAGACAGTTCCCCTACGAGCAGTACTTC.

The chain joins TRBV7-9 to TRBJ2-3; D unresolved. Germline assignment: CDR1 SEHNR and CDR2 FQNEAQ (reference sequence). This CDR3 has 13 residues. Deletions cut 0 bases from V and 4 bases from J, with 5 bases between. Here the CDR3 reads CASSLASADTQYF. DNA of the CDR3: TGTGCCAGCAGCTTAGCCAGCGCAGATACGCAGTATTTT.

Only one count was recorded for this clone. The V gene is TRBV5-1, the J gene TRBJ2-5; unclear D gene. V was trimmed by 3 bases and J by 3 bases, leaving 15 bases between them. The CDR3 runs 15 residues. Germline V gene sequence: CDR1 SGHRS, CDR2 YFSETQ. The CDR3 DNA is TGCGCCAGCAGCTACGGTAGTGCAGGAGAAGAGACCCAGTACTTC. Translated: CASSYGSAGEETQYF.

The V and J genes are TRBV5-1 and TRBJ2-1; tentative D call: TRBD2 (5 bases). Trimming cost V 4 bases and J 0 bases, with 11 bases left between them. The CDR3 consists of 15 residues. Germline loops: CDR1 SGHRS, CDR2 YFSETQ. CDR3 loop: CASSRSGISYNEQFF. The CDR3 DNA reads TGCGCCAGCAGCAGAAGCGGTATCTCCTACAATGAGCAGTTCTTC.

V and J are TRBV12-2 and TRBJ1-1; the listed D gene, TRBD1, was not tested against the DNA. TRBV12-2 is assigned pseudogene status. There are 14 residues in the CDR3. CDR3 in amino acids: CASRSRPGNTEAFF. CDR3 nucleotide sequence: TGTGCAAGTCGCTCCCGCCCAGGTAACACTGAAGCTTTCTTT.

This clone was detected once. V gene TRBV12-3 or TRBV12-4 combines with J gene TRBJ1-5; D possibly corresponds to TRBD1 (6 bases). V gave up 6 bases and J gave up 12 bases, with 15 bases separating them. The CDR3 sequence is 12 residues long. The CDR3 nucleotides read TGTGCCAGCAGCATGGGAGGGGGGATCCAGCATTTT. Encoded protein: CASSMGGGIQHF.

CDR3 sequence reads: CASSLGGGRYNEQFF. The CDR3 bases are TGCGCCAGCAGCTTGGGCGGGGGGCGTTACAATGAGCAGTTCTTC. The chain joins TRBV5-1 to TRBJ2-1; 8 bases match TRBD2. The CDR3 consists of 15 residues. The V gene's germline CDR1 is SGHRS and CDR2 YFSETQ. Trimming at V came to 0 bases and at J to 4 bases, leaving 3 bases not matched to a gene.

V usage is TRBV6-5 and J usage is TRBJ2-7; 10 nucleotides agree with TRBD2. Germline-derived CDR1 and CDR2 are MNHEY and SVGAGI. V was clipped by 0 bases and J by 4 bases; unmatched bases: 3. This CDR3 region has 15 residues. CDR3 DNA: TGTGCCAGCAGTTACTCTAGCGGGGGGATGTACGAGCAGTACTTC. Translating gives CASSYSSGGMYEQYF.

V is TRBV2 and J is TRBJ1-5, with D maybe TRBD1 (6 bases). The CDR3 runs to 17 residues. Per germline, CDR1 SNHLY and CDR2 FYNNEI. Trimming removed 3 bases at V and 11 bases at J, with 26 bases between. The CDR3 sequence: CASSEGFDLGAISTQHF. In DNA form, the CDR3 reads TGTGCCAGCAGTGAGGGATTCGACCTGGGGGCAATCAGCACCCAGCATTTT.

The CDR3 region has the DNA TGTGCCAGCTCACCACCGTGGCAGGGCCCAAGCACAGATACGCAGTATTTT. This gives the protein CASSPPWQGPSTDTQYF. The chain recombines TRBV18 with TRBJ2-3; D is possibly TRBD1 (5 bases). Germline assignment: CDR1 KGHSH and CDR2 LQKENI. The CDR3 is 17 residues long. Trimming shortened V by 0 bases and J by 0 bases, and 13 bases separated the two germline ends.

The chain carries TRBV11-2 and TRBJ2-7; possibly TRBD1 or TRBD2 for D (5 bases each). Per germline, CDR1 SGHAT and CDR2 FQNNGV. This CDR3 is built from 16 residues. Trimming removed 1 base from V and 2 bases from J, with 15 bases in between. The CDR3 region is CASSLGVSGLTYEQYF. The CDR3 DNA reads TGTGCCAGCAGCTTAGGGGTGTCGGGGCTGACCTACGAGCAGTACTTC.

The rearrangement uses TRBV6-2 or TRBV6-3 and TRBJ2-5; D unresolved. Trimming took off 0 bases at V and 5 bases at J, with 7 bases between the two ends. Germline values: CDR1 MNHEY, CDR2 SVGEGT. The CDR3 contains 13 residues. The CDR3 loop reads CASSYSGWETQYF. CDR3 bases: TGTGCCAGCAGTTACTCGGGCTGGGAGACCCAGTACTTC.

The chain links TRBV13 to TRBJ1-1; D gene unclear. The CDR3 extends over 14 amino acids. The V gene's germline CDR1 is PRHDT and CDR2 FYEKMQ (reference sequence). V dropped 4 bases and J dropped 4 bases, with 13 bases sitting between them. The CDR3 coding sequence is TGTGCCAGCAGCTCTCCTTTGAGGGTCACTGAAGCTTTCTTT. Its protein product is CASSSPLRVTEAFF.

This clone was recorded once. This chain joins TRBV12-5 and TRBJ1-2; weak D call: TRBD1 (5 bases). CDR3 length: 15 amino acids. V was shortened by 0 bases and J by 7 bases, with 15 bases between the two germline ends. Germline V gives CDR1 LGHNT, CDR2 FRNRAP. This CDR3 reads CASGLVLGGAFGYTF. CDR3 coding DNA: TGTGCTAGTGGTTTGGTCTTGGGAGGGGCCTTTGGCTACACCTTC.

The chain links TRBV5-5 to TRBJ2-3; D unclear. In germline, CDR1 is SGHKS, CDR2 YYEKEE (reference sequence). Trimming cost V 2 bases and J 5 bases, with 3 bases left between them. CDR3 length: 11 residues. CDR3 coding DNA: TGTGCCAGCAGCTTTAAAGATACGCAGTATTTT. The encoded protein is CASSFKDTQYF.

This chain joins TRBV10-2 and TRBJ1-1; possible D gene TRBD1, 5 bases. Trimming cost V 7 bases and J 5 bases, with 20 bases left between them. CDR1 is WSHSY and CDR2 is SAAADI in the germline V gene. The CDR3 spans 15 residues. The DNA of the CDR3 is TGCGCCAGCACTAGGGGCCACGCGGGAGAGACTGAAGCTTTCTTT. Translating it yields CASTRGHAGETEAFF.

In its sample, this clone was seen a few times. CDR3 nucleotide sequence: TGTGCCAGCAGCTTGGCCGTGGGGGGCCGTAATTCACCCCTCCACTTT. Translation gives CASSLAVGGRNSPLHF. The chain is built from TRBV5-4 and TRBJ1-6; a possible D gene is TRBD1 (6 bases). Trimming pared 0 bases from V and 6 bases from J, leaving 13 bases between. Germline CDR1 is SGHNT and CDR2 is YYREEE (reference sequence). This CDR3 comprises 16 residues.

This clone was detected a few times. Other DNA sequences in this sample translate to the same CDR3. The gene calls are TRBV2 and TRBJ2-5; the D is unclear. Trimming pared 1 base from V and 4 bases from J, leaving 1 base between. The length of the CDR3 is 11 residues. The germline V gene encodes CDR1 SNHLY and CDR2 FYNNEI. The CDR3 sequence: CASSEGETQYF. CDR3 DNA sequence: TGTGCCAGCAGTGAAGGAGAGACCCAGTACTTC.

The chain has TRBV5-1 and TRBJ1-4; unclear D gene. Germline V CDR1 and CDR2: SGHRS, YFSETQ. V was cut by 4 bases and J by 3 bases, with 16 bases left in between. The CDR3 is made up of 16 amino acids. CDR3 DNA: TGCGCCAGCAGCCCTATGGTACGGCTACCTAATGAAAAACTGTTTTTT. Protein: CASSPMVRLPNEKLFF.

This chain links TRBV5-1 with TRBJ2-2; TRBD1 might be the D (6 bases). This CDR3 is built from 14 residues. Germline CDR1 is SGHRS and CDR2 is YFSETQ. The V and J ends lost 4 bases and 3 bases respectively, with 10 bases between them. CDR3 bases: TGCGCCAGCAGCCCCGGACAGTACACCGGGGAGCTGTTTTTT. Its translation is CASSPGQYTGELFF.

This clone has just a few counts. This chain uses TRBV6-5 with TRBJ1-5; D is unresolved. Trimming removed 3 bases at V and 2 bases at J, with 5 bases between. Germline CDR1 reads MNHEY; CDR2 reads SVGAGI. CDR3 length: 13 residues. In DNA, the CDR3 is TGTGCCAGCAGTTATAAGCGCAATCAGCCCCAGCATTTT. Translated, it gives CASSYKRNQPQHF.

The chain uses TRBV6-5 and TRBJ2-7; 8 bases are shared with TRBD2. The ends lost 5 bases at V and 9 bases at J; junction bases unmatched: 15. Germline values: CDR1 MNHEY, CDR2 SVGAGI. The CDR3 consists of 15 residues. CDR3 sequence reads: CASSHGGELVSGQYF. In DNA, the CDR3 is TGTGCCAGCAGTCACGGGGGGGAGCTTGTGTCGGGGCAGTACTTC.

The V and J genes are TRBV19 and TRBJ1-5; D gene ambiguous. The length of the CDR3 is 16 residues. Trimming removed 6 bases at V and 1 base at J, with 16 bases between. Germline CDR1 LNHDA, CDR2 SQIVND (reference sequence). CDR3 DNA sequence: TGTGCCAGTAGGGGAGGGTCCTGGCCGAGCAATCAGCCCCAGCATTTT. It yields the protein CASRGGSWPSNQPQHF.

The chain has TRBV7-9 and TRBJ1-6; TRBD1 is a possible D gene (5 bases). There are 15 residues in the CDR3. Germline V gene sequence: CDR1 SEHNR, CDR2 FQNEAQ (reference sequence). V lost 4 bases and J lost 9, with 16 bases in between. CDR3 bases: TGTGCCAGCAGCTCCAGCGAGGGGATGGGTTCACCCCTCCACTTT. Translation gives CASSSSEGMGSPLHF. Combining the CDR3 with reference TRBV7-9 and TRBJ1-6 gives the whole variable domain DTGVSQNPRHKITKRGQNVTFRCDPISEHNRLYWYRQTLGQGPEFLTYFQNEAQLEKSRLLSDRFSAERPKGSFSTLEIQRTEQGDSAMYLCASSSSEGMGSPLHFGNGTRLTVT.

There are many counts of this clone. The V and J genes are TRBV10-1 and TRBJ1-1, with D possibly matching TRBD1 (6 bases). V was clipped by 1 base and J by 0 bases, with 9 bases between them. This CDR3 is 15 amino acids long. The V gene's germline CDR1 is WNHNN and CDR2 SYGVQD (reference sequence). CDR3 DNA sequence: TGCGCCAGCAGTGAGTTGACAGGAGTGAACACTGAAGCTTTCTTT. Translation gives CASSELTGVNTEAFF.

This sequence joins TRBV4-3 and TRBJ1-1; tentative D call: TRBD1 (6 bases). Germline V gene data show CDR1 as LGHNA and CDR2 as YSLEER. The CDR3 has 13 residues. Trimming left V 2 bases short and J 7 bases short, with 11 bases between. CDR3 loop: CASSQWDINEAFF. CDR3 bases: TGCGCCAGCAGCCAATGGGACATCAATGAAGCTTTCTTT.

This clone came up a few times. The V and J genes are TRBV5-4 and TRBJ1-2, with D tentatively TRBD1 (5 bases). The CDR3 has 13 amino acids. Germline V lookup: CDR1 SGHNT, CDR2 YYREEE (reference sequence). Deletions cut 1 base from V and 8 bases from J, with 12 bases between. The CDR3 region has the DNA TGTGCCAGCAGCTTGAGGGGAAAGGGCGGCTACACCTTC. Its protein product is CASSLRGKGGYTF.

The rearrangement uses TRBV7-9 and TRBJ1-1; a weak D match, TRBD1 (5 bases). CDR1 is SEHNR and CDR2 is FQNEAQ in the germline V gene (reference sequence). Deletions cut 2 bases from V and 1 base from J, with 8 bases between. This CDR3 has 14 residues. The CDR3 loop is CASSLPGQNTEAFF. The CDR3 DNA reads as TGTGCCAGCAGCTTACCCGGACAGAACACTGAAGCTTTCTTT.